Listed below are T cell receptor beta chains from one sample, sequenced in a study of early stage breast cancer tumors. Measured with immunoSEQ multiplex PCR; TCRdb has only the in-frame clones, and not every one. Of around 78,000 clones detected, roughly three quarters appear once; the ten largest clones hold 3.5%. The sample was blood. The receptors were gathered from a person aged 55 to 75 with breast cancer. CDR3s leave out the opening cysteine and the closing phenylalanine or tryptophan. Each record gives: J gene, V gene, CDR3 protein.

j_call: TRBJ1-1
v_call: TRBV10-3
cdr3_aa: AIRAPTGTHTEAF

j_call: TRBJ2-5
v_call: TRBV7-9
cdr3_aa: ASSLGAGSQETQY

j_call: TRBJ2-1
v_call: TRBV5-1
cdr3_aa: ASSWGLAGAPPWDEQF

j_call: TRBJ2-5
v_call: TRBV29-1
cdr3_aa: SVRSDQETQY

j_call: TRBJ2-1
v_call: TRBV7-2
cdr3_aa: ASSRDNWDEQF

j_call: TRBJ1-2
v_call: TRBV18
cdr3_aa: ASSLERNYGYT

j_call: TRBJ1-4
v_call: TRBV7-8
cdr3_aa: ASSLGDMNNEKLF

j_call: TRBJ2-5
v_call: TRBV18
cdr3_aa: ASSYGGARQETQY

j_call: TRBJ2-3
v_call: TRBV30
cdr3_aa: AWTDFGNTQY

j_call: TRBJ2-2
v_call: TRBV4-1
cdr3_aa: ASSPPGMAGGPTGELF

j_call: TRBJ2-7
v_call: TRBV12-1
cdr3_aa: ASSFAAPSYEQY

j_call: TRBJ1-3
v_call: TRBV7-8
cdr3_aa: ASRSQPRTIVDTIY

j_call: TRBJ2-7
v_call: TRBV5-1
cdr3_aa: ASSSVTGYEQY

j_call: TRBJ1-2
v_call: TRBV11-2
cdr3_aa: ASSPGPSRYGYT

j_call: TRBJ1-2
v_call: TRBV18
cdr3_aa: ASSPMAGEGYT

j_call: TRBJ2-5
v_call: TRBV6-1
cdr3_aa: ASSDPWETQY

j_call: TRBJ2-5
v_call: TRBV7-2
cdr3_aa: ASSYGTGVQETQY

j_call: TRBJ2-5
v_call: TRBV19
cdr3_aa: ASSIIGTAQETQY

j_call: TRBJ1-1
v_call: TRBV18
cdr3_aa: ASSPSRESTEAF

j_call: TRBJ2-1
v_call: TRBV6-1
cdr3_aa: ASNLRSSSYNEQF